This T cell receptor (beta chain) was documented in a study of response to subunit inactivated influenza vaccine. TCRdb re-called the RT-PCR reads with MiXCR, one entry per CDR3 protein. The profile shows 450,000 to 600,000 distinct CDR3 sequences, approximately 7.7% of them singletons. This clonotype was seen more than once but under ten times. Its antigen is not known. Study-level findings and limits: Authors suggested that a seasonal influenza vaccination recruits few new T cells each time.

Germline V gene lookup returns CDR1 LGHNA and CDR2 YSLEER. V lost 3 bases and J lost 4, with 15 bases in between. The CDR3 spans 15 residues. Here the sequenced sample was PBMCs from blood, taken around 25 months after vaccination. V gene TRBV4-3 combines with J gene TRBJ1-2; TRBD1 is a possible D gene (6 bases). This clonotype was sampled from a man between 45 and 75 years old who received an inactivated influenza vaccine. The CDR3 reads CASSQPGQSVYGYTF. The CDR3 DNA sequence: TGCGCCAGCAGCCAGCCCGGACAGAGCGTCTATGGCTACACCTTC.